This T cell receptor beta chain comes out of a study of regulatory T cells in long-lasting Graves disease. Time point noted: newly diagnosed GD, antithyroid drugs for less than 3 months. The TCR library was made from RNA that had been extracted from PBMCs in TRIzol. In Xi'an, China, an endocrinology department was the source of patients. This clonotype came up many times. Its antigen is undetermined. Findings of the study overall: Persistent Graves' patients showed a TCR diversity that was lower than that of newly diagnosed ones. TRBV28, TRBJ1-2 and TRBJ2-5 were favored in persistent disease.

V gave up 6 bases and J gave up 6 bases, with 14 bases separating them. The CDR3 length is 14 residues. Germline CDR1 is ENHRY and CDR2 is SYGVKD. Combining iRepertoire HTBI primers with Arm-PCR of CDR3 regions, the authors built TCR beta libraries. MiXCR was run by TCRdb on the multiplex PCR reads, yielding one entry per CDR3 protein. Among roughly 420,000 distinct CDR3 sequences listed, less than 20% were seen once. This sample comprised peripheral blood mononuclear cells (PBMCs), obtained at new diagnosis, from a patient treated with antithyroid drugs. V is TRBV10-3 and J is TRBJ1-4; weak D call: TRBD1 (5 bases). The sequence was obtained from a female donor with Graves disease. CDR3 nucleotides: TGTGCCATCAGAGAAGGGGCTGGAGATGAAAAACTGTTTTTT. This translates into CAIREGAGDEKLFF.